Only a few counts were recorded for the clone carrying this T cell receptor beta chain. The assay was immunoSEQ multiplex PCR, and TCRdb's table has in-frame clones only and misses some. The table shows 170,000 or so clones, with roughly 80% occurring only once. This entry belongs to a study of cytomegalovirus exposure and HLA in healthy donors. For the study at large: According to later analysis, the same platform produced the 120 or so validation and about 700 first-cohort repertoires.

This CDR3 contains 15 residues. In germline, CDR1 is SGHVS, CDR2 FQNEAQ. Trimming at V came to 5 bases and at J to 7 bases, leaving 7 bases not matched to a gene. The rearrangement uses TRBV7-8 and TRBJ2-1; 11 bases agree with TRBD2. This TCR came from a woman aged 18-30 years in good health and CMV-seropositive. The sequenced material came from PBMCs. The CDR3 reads CASSGGLAAENEQFF. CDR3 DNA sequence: TGTGCCAGCAGCGGGGGACTAGCGGCGGAGAATGAGCAGTTCTTC.